The sequence of this T cell receptor beta chain was determined in a study of early T cells in non-severe SARS-CoV-2 infection. The overall study: Unpaired chains resulted from sequencing bulk RNA of unsorted whole blood.

This clonotype was counted at least ten times. Researchers attached unique molecular identifiers to individual cDNA molecules. MiXCR, run by TCRdb on the 5' RACE reads, gives a single entry per CDR3 protein. The sample contains some 71,000 distinct CDR3 sequences, roughly an eighth of which appear only once. The CDR3 spans 17 residues. Trimming shortened V by 3 bases and J by 9 bases, and 24 bases separated the two germline ends. Germline V gene lookup returns CDR1 LNHDA and CDR2 SQIVND (reference sequence). The chain couples TRBV19 to TRBJ2-1, with no clear D. The sample taken for sequencing was whole blood. The sequence came from an adult who was a healthcare worker with PCR-confirmed SARS-CoV-2 infection or an uninfected control (not recorded which). CDR3: CASSMYKEFFVVGEQFF. Here the CDR3 DNA reads TGTGCCAGTAGTATGTATAAGGAGTTTTTCGTCGTAGGTGAGCAGTTCTTC.